This T cell receptor (beta chain) was recorded in a study of blood T cell repertoires in COVID-19 (dated by TCRdb to about 2020). Study-wide context: Samples from collaborators originated in the United States, Italy and Spain and spanned both the acute and convalescent phases of COVID-19. The material from the prospective study consisted of cDNA or gDNA derived from T cells, B-cell-depleted T cells, or PBMCs. Nearly every sample came with metadata listing a de-identified subject ID, COVID-19 status, age in years and sex. HLA class I and class II types, where available, came from metadata supplied by the sample provider rather than from assay-based typing. Subjects who had been exposed to COVID-19, were actively infected with it, or had recovered from it provided the deeply sampled blood TCRbeta repertoires that made up the dataset. The repertoires were released in a freely available public database intended as a resource for research on the immune response to SARS-CoV-2. The samples were drawn from two sources: the first 160 participants of the ongoing ImmuneRACE study, and over 950 subjects contributed by 6 global collaborators.

Overall study results and their limits: Clinical and demographic metadata were provided uncurated, with the amount varying by source and participant.

TCRbeta CDR3 regions were amplified from genomic DNA by means of the immunoSEQ Assay, a bias-controlled multiplex PCR. The paper's processing steps were these. Nucleated cell counts per sample were estimated from amplification of reference gene primers within the assay. To quantify the absolute abundance of each unique TCRbeta CDR3 rearrangement, sequence reads were collapsed and filtered. For each sample, productive Simpson clonality was calculated as the square root of Simpson's diversity index across productive rearrangements. TCRdb carries this immuneACCESS record with in-frame sequences only. Its versions omit some clonotypes, under half of them owing to an unresolved V gene in the studies checked, with the rest unexplained. V, J and clone size are taken as reported in that table, and D and trimming were inferred from the DNA itself. The table for this sample lists roughly 430,000 clones; roughly 84% of them were counted only once. About 1.5% of the sample is in the top ten clones.

This clone was seen a single time. Its antigen is not yet known. The sample holds no much larger clone one base away, and base qualities are not on file. Participants in the prospective study were aged about 18 to 95 years, lived in more than 20 United States geographic areas, and enrolled through a virtual design. In the prospective study, participants were assigned to cohorts based on the clinical history participants reported in a screening survey and a study questionnaire. A participant counted as exposed if, within 2 weeks of entering the study, that participant had been in contact with someone who had a PCR-confirmed or clinician-diagnosed COVID-19 case. Each participant in the prospective study had whole blood, serum and a nasopharyngeal or oropharyngeal swab collected by mobile phlebotomists. Over a roughly 2-month period, participants in the prospective study had the option of providing additional blood draws and questionnaires. Prospective study blood samples were shipped either frozen or at room temperature before DNA extraction.

Clipping removes 5 bases from V and 3 bases from J, with 6 as the unmatched junction base count. From the cysteine up to the phenylalanine, the CDR3 has a length of 15 residues. The kept DNA is CDR3 alone, 45 bases in frame from the first base. According to the germline V gene, CDR1 reads MGHRA and CDR2 reads YSYEKL. Rearrangement joined TRBV4-1 to TRBJ2-7; a stretch of 11 junction bases matches TRBD2. The specimen was PBMCs or T cells enriched from blood (not recorded which). The clonotype comes from a woman under 30 who had been exposed to COVID-19. The CDR3 region reads CASSLTSGDRYEQYF. The nucleotide sequence is TGCGCCAGCAGCTTGACTAGCGGGGACCGCTACGAGCAGTACTTC.